This TCR beta chain was profiled in a study of blood T cell repertoires in COVID-19. Whole-study context: In each case, the material was cDNA or gDNA derived from T cells, B-cell-depleted T cells, or PBMCs.

CDR1 LGHDT and CDR2 YNNKEL come from the germline V gene (reference sequence). The CDR3 extends over 14 amino acids. Trimming removed 4 bases from V and 8 bases from J; junction bases left unmatched: 8. Individuals aged roughly 18 to 95 years were recruited from 24 US areas. Measured with immunoSEQ multiplex PCR; TCRdb has only the in-frame clones, and not every one. The data show about 330,000 clones, 80% to 90% seen once. The chain links TRBV3-1 (or the pseudogene TRBV3-2) to TRBJ1-1, with 9 positions matching TRBD1. Material for sequencing was PBMCs or T cells enriched from blood (not recorded which). The clonotype comes from a man aged 30 to 39 who had recovered from COVID-19. The CDR3 loop is CASSRSNRGLEAFF. CDR3 bases: TGTGCCAGCAGCCGTTCGAACAGGGGGCTCGAAGCTTTCTTT.